The 10 T cell receptor beta chains listed next were all sequenced from one sample in a study of T-cell memory formation after mild COVID-19. TCRdb re-called the 5' RACE reads through MiXCR, storing one row per CDR3 protein. In the table there are 250,000 to 350,000 distinct CDR3 sequences, around 15% of which are singletons. Sequencing input: PBMCs or a T cell subset sorted from them (not recorded which). These receptor sequences come from a man aged 18 to 30 who had mild COVID-19 (a few samples of this study predate the infection). Cell type and time point are not known.

There are a few counts of this clonotype. The CDR3 here is CASSFGQYTDTQYF. CDR3 nucleotides: TGTGCCAGCAGCTTTGGCCAGTACACAGATACGCAGTATTTT. The genes are TRBV7-9 and TRBJ2-3, with D unclear. The germline gives CDR1 SEHNR, CDR2 FQNEAQ (reference sequence). V lost 3 bases to trimming and J lost 2 bases, with 9 bases between them. The CDR3 sequence is 14 residues long.

The chain couples TRBV5-1 to TRBJ2-1; D remains unclear. Trimming removed 4 bases at V and 8 bases at J, with 16 bases between. This CDR3 has 14 residues. Germline V CDR1 and CDR2: SGHRS, YFSETQ. CDR3 in amino acids: CASSETVPDHEQFF. In DNA form, the CDR3 reads TGCGCCAGCAGCGAAACGGTGCCCGATCATGAGCAGTTCTTC.

In this sample, this clonotype turned up a few times. V and J are TRBV20-1 and TRBJ2-1, with 10 nucleotides matching TRBD1. Germline values: CDR1 DFQATT, CDR2 SNEGSKA (reference sequence). The CDR3 runs 13 residues. J was trimmed by 10 bases and V by 6 bases; bases with no gene match: 9. Here the CDR3 reads CSAPRDRGGEQFF. The CDR3 DNA reads TGCAGTGCGCCAAGGGACAGGGGTGGAGAGCAGTTCTTC.

This clonotype was seen only a few times. The V and J genes are TRBV5-1 and TRBJ1-6, with a possible D match to TRBD1 (6 bases). CDR3 length: 14 residues. Trimming took 4 bases from V and 12 from J, leaving 17 bases between them. Per germline, CDR1 SGHRS and CDR2 YFSETQ. The CDR3 spells CASSAGTFREPLHF. CDR3 DNA sequence: TGCGCCAGCAGCGCGGGGACATTTCGCGAACCCCTCCACTTT.

V and J are TRBV27 and TRBJ2-1; D remains unclear. The CDR3 has 14 amino acids. The V end was cut by 5 bases, the J end by 0 bases, with 8 bases between. Germline CDR1 MNHEY, CDR2 SMNVEV (reference sequence). CDR3 region: CASSNPSSYNEQFF. CDR3 sequence (DNA): TGTGCCAGCAGTAACCCCAGCTCCTACAATGAGCAGTTCTTC.

The table lists this clonotype with a few counts. A much bigger clone sits one base away, suggesting this may be a read error. The gene calls are TRBV7-7 and TRBJ2-7, with 8 nucleotides matching TRBD1. V shed 3 bases, J shed 5 bases, and the junction held 3 bases outside the gene matches. Per germline, CDR1 SSHAT and CDR2 FNYEAQ (reference sequence). The CDR3 loop spans 13 amino acids. The CDR3 DNA reads as TGTGCCAGCAGCTTTGGACAGGGAGACGAGCAGTACTTC. Translated, it gives CASSFGQGDEQYF.

J is TRBJ1-1 and V is TRBV6-1, with D unresolved. The CDR3 consists of 12 residues. Trimming cost V 7 bases and J 0 bases, with 6 bases left between them. Germline V gene lookup returns CDR1 MNHNS and CDR2 SASEGT. CDR3 nucleotides: TGTGCCAGCATCAGAGTGAACACTGAAGCTTTCTTT. Amino acid sequence: CASIRVNTEAFF.

The rearrangement links TRBV9 to TRBJ2-4; D perhaps matches TRBD2 (7 bases). There are 15 residues in the CDR3. Per the germline V gene, CDR1 is SGDLS and CDR2 is YYNGEE. With 3 bases removed from V and 8 bases from J, the gap between germline ends came to 18 bases. CDR3 region: CASSATGGSRHIQYF. The CDR3 DNA sequence: TGTGCCAGCAGCGCCACGGGGGGCAGTCGGCACATTCAGTACTTC.

This clonotype was picked up a small number of times. The J gene is TRBJ1-1, the V gene TRBV7-3; D is undetermined. The V gene lost 0 bases and the J gene lost 7 bases, with 9 bases spanning the gap. The CDR3 has 13 amino acids. The V gene's germline CDR1 is SGHTA and CDR2 FQGTGA. The DNA for the CDR3 is TGTGCCAGCAGCTTAACGGAGACCGTTGAAGCTTTCTTT. As protein: CASSLTETVEAFF.

CDR3 in amino acids: CASSVLSSGPGDGYTF. The CDR3 coding sequence is TGTGCCAGCAGCGTTTTGTCTTCGGGGCCGGGGGATGGCTACACCTTC. V and J are TRBV9 and TRBJ1-2; D may be TRBD1 (5 bases). Germline V gives CDR1 SGDLS, CDR2 YYNGEE. Trimming took off 2 bases at V and 6 bases at J, with 20 bases between the two ends. There are 16 residues in the CDR3. The variable domain in full, with the rest retrieved from reference TRBV9 and TRBJ1-2, is DSGVTQTPKHLITATGQRVTLRCSPRSGDLSVYWYQQSLDQGLQFLIQYYNGEERAKGNILERFSAQQFPDLHSELNLSSLELGDSALYFCASSVLSSGPGDGYTFGSGTRLTVV.